Described below is a single T cell receptor (beta chain) sequence and its context. Antigen specificity is unknown. The data were taken from a study of chemoradiotherapy in HPV16-positive cancers. General study results and limits: In HPV16-positive patients, HPV-responsive T-cell expansion tracked better recurrence-free survival.

Samples were taken several times over chemoradiotherapy. Sequencing used immunoSEQ multiplex PCR; TCRdb keeps in-frame clones, though not all of them. Altogether about 24,000 clones are present, roughly 87% being singletons, with the ten largest covering more than 3.5%. The CDR3 is 14 amino acids. V lost 5 bases to trimming and J lost 0 bases, with 10 bases between them. Germline CDR1 reads SGHTA; CDR2 reads FQGNSA. Sequenced here: blood, sampled from a patient who underwent chemoradiotherapy. The TCR was taken from a human donor with HPV-associated anogenital cancer. The chain has TRBV7-2 and TRBJ2-5, with TRBD1 as a possible D gene (5 bases). Here the CDR3 DNA reads TGTGCCAGCAGCCTCCAGGGTTACCAAGAGACCCAGTACTTC. As protein: CASSLQGYQETQYF.